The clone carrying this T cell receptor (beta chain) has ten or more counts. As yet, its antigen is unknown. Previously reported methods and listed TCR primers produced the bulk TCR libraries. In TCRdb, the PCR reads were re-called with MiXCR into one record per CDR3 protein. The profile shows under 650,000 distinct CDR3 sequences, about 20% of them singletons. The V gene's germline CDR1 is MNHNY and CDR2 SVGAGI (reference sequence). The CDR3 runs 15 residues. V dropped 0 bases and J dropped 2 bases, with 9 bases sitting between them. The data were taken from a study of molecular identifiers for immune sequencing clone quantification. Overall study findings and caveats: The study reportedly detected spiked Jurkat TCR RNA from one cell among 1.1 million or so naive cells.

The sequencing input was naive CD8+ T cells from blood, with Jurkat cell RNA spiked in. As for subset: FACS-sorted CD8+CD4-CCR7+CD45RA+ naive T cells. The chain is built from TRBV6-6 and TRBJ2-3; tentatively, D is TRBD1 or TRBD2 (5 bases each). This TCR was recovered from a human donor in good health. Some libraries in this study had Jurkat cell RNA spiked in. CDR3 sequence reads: CASSYSGEPTDTQYF. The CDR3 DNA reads TGTGCCAGCAGTTACTCGGGGGAGCCCACAGATACGCAGTATTTT.